The text below deals with one TCR beta chain. Germline V lookup: CDR1 LGHDT, CDR2 YNNKEL (reference sequence). Trimming left V 0 bases short and J 7 bases short, with 15 bases between. This CDR3 comprises 15 residues. Per the original methods: Quantification of nucleated cells was approximated via reference gene primer amplification. The data were produced by immunoSEQ multiplex PCR, yet TCRdb's version contains in-frame clones alone and is incomplete. That table supplies the V and J calls and clone size; D and trimming were determined from the DNA. Among about 82,000 clones listed, under 80% were seen once. Recruited during active infection, patients (from Seattle) were subsequently followed longitudinally. These data originate in a study of blood T cell repertoires in COVID-19. Study details: Both acute and convalescent COVID-19 samples were obtained from the United States, Italy and Spain. PBMCs, B-cell-depleted T cells, or T cells were the source of the cDNA or gDNA that made up the material.

The chain links TRBV3-1 (or the pseudogene TRBV3-2) to TRBJ1-2, with D hard to call. This clonotype was obtained from a man aged 55 to 70 with COVID-19, enrolled during active disease. Sequencing input: peripheral blood. The CDR3 region has the DNA TGTGCCAGCAGCCAAGAAGGCGGCGCGCGTAGTGGCTACACCTTC. Translating it yields CASSQEGGARSGYTF.